These 15 T cell receptor beta chains came from one sample sequenced in a study of tumor-infiltrating lymphocytes in primary liver carcinoma. Synthesis of TCR beta cDNA was carried out from 450 to 650 ng total RNA with a constant-region primer. Three nested multiplex PCR rounds, a slightly modified ARM-PCR method, built the TCR beta libraries. Investigators reported that the first two PCR rounds, at around 9 cycles each, used TRBV1-TRBV30 forward primers with a C-beta reverse primer. MiXCR was run by TCRdb on the multiplex PCR reads, yielding one entry per CDR3 protein. Here the sample spans 250,000 to 400,000 distinct CDR3 sequences, 60% to 80% being singletons. The study extracted blood RNA from unsorted whole blood and also extracted germline DNA. Material: peripheral blood. All receptors come from a man aged 40-49 years with primary liver carcinoma and hepatitis B virus infection.

Turning to this clonotype: A much larger clonotype is one base distant, so this may be a read error. This chain uses TRBV6-1 with TRBJ2-1; possible D gene TRBD1, 5 bases. CDR3 size: 11 residues. Germline loops: CDR1 MNHNS, CDR2 SASEGT. CDR3 bases: TGTACCGGTAAGGACATTAATGAGCAGTTCTTC. It specifies CTGKDINEQFF.

This clonotype showed up just a few times. This chain joins TRBV30 and TRBJ2-3; TRBD2 matches 10 bases. The CDR3 length is 15 residues. Germline V gene sequence: CDR1 GTSNPN, CDR2 SVGIG (reference sequence). Trimming cost V 2 bases and J 1 base; bases outside gene matches: 3. The CDR3 loop reads CAWSRTSGRTDTQYF. DNA of the CDR3: TGTGCCTGGAGTCGGACTAGCGGCCGCACAGATACGCAGTATTTT.

This clonotype was picked up a small number of times. The chain carries TRBV6-5 and TRBJ2-2, with 8 bases lining up with TRBD2. Looked up from germline, CDR1 is MNHEY and CDR2 is SVGAGI. The J segment lost 2 bases and the V segment lost 11 bases, leaving 22 bases of the junction unmatched. This CDR3 spans 19 amino acids. Here the CDR3 DNA reads TGTGCCTCCCGGGGGGCTAGCGGGTCTAGGGGCCTTAACACCGGGGAGCTGTTTTTT. Amino acid sequence: CASRGASGSRGLNTGELFF.

This clonotype was observed many times. The V gene is TRBV10-3, the J gene TRBJ2-7; D is unclear. CDR1 and CDR2 (germline): ENHRY, SYGVKD. V dropped 0 bases and J dropped 1 base, with 7 bases sitting between them. This CDR3 comprises 14 residues. CDR3 coding DNA: TGTGCCATCAGTGAGTCCCTCCTTTCCTACGAGCAGTACTTC. It translates to CAISESLLSYEQYF.

About this clonotype itself: This may be a read error, as it is one base from a much larger clone. This chain links TRBV6-1 with TRBJ2-3; 8 bases are shared with TRBD2. CDR1 and CDR2 from the germline V gene are MNHNS and SASEGT. The CDR3 totals 12 residues. The CDR3 bases are TGTGCCAACAGTGAAGTAGCGGGAAGGCAGTATTTT. Its protein is CANSEVAGRQYF.

This clonotype was detected many times. This sequence joins TRBV29-1 and TRBJ1-1; D perhaps matches TRBD1 (5 bases). The CDR3 contains 13 residues. CDR1 and CDR2 from the germline V gene are SQVTM and ANQGSEA. Between the trimmed V and J ends, which lost 3 bases and 4 bases, there was a span of 12 bases. DNA for the CDR3: TGCAGCGTTGAGTGGAGCGGGGGCACTGAAGCTTTCTTT. It codes for CSVEWSGGTEAFF.

The genes are TRBV5-1 and TRBJ2-1, with unresolved D. Germline V lookup: CDR1 SGHRS, CDR2 YFSETQ. V shed 4 bases and J shed 2 bases, with 16 bases lying between them. The CDR3 totals 16 residues. In DNA, the CDR3 is TGCGCCAGCAGCCCGGCGCAAGGCCCCCCCTACAATGAGCAGTTCTTC. Protein: CASSPAQGPPYNEQFF. Looking up the rest from reference TRBV5-1 and TRBJ2-1 gives the full variable domain: KAGVTQTPRYLIKTRGQQVTLSCSPISGHRSVSWYQQTPGQGLQFLFEYFSETQRNKGNFPGRFSGRQFSNSRSEMNVSTLELGDSALYLCASSPAQGPPYNEQFFGPGTRLTVL.

This clonotype was counted many times. This chain uses TRBV29-1 with TRBJ2-1, with D possibly matching TRBD1 (5 bases). V was pared by 4 bases and J by 4 bases, with 14 bases between. This CDR3 region has 14 residues. CDR1 and CDR2 (germline): SQVTM, ANQGSEA. Here the CDR3 reads CSVGKTADYNEQFF. The CDR3 nucleotides read TGCAGCGTTGGCAAGACAGCCGATTACAATGAGCAGTTCTTC.

V usage is TRBV24-1 and J usage is TRBJ2-3, with D perhaps assigned TRBD1 or TRBD2 (5 bases each). The CDR3 has 17 amino acids. CDR1 and CDR2 (germline): KGHDR, SFDVKD. With 4 bases removed from V and 6 bases from J, the gap between germline ends came to 22 bases. CDR3 in amino acids: CATSDPGARKEADTQYF. CDR3 nucleotide sequence: TGTGCCACCAGTGACCCTGGGGCTAGAAAGGAGGCGGATACGCAGTATTTT.

On this clonotype itself: This may be a read error: a much more frequent sequence differs by one nucleotide. The CDR3, as DNA: TGCGCCAGCGGCCCCAGGGAAGGTGGAGGGGATGGCTACACCTTC. As protein: CASGPREGGGDGYTF. The chain carries TRBV4-3 and TRBJ1-2, with a weak D call TRBD1 (5 bases). Between the trimmed V and J ends, which lost 8 bases and 6 bases, there was a span of 22 bases. The CDR3 runs 15 residues. The germline gives CDR1 LGHNA, CDR2 YSLEER.

Notes on this clonotype: The junction and the germline gene differ at one end; a read error may be behind it. This chain connects TRBV28 to TRBJ2-3; D call uncertain. The CDR3 totals 13 residues. Germline V lookup: CDR1 MDHEN, CDR2 SYDVKM. The CDR3 protein is CASSWGSTDTRYF. Written as DNA, the CDR3 is TGTGCCAGCAGCTGGGGTAGCACAGATACGCGGTATTTT.

Turning to this clonotype: In this CDR3 the conserved last residue, phenylalanine or tryptophan, is missing, so a read error is likely. The DNA is left out, because the CDR3 cannot be placed on it with certainty; the CDR3 is given as TCRdb lists it. This CDR3 is CASSPTGGVETQYI. The chain recombines TRBV11-2 with TRBJ2-5; TRBD1, the table's D call, lacks a check against the DNA. Per the germline V gene, CDR1 is SGHAT and CDR2 is FQNNGV. The CDR3 length is 14 residues, termini included.

Concerning this clonotype itself: Germline is not matched at one junction end, which may reflect a read error. The chain recombines TRBV5-1 with TRBJ1-4; D is perhaps TRBD1 (6 bases). Per the germline V gene, CDR1 is SGHRS and CDR2 is YFSETQ. The CDR3 has 14 residues. This CDR3 is CASSINRADEKLLF. The DNA for the CDR3 is TGCGCCAGCAGCATAAACAGGGCGGACGAAAAACTGTTGTTT.

This clonotype turned up a few times. The chain has TRBV7-9 and TRBJ2-7, with D possibly being TRBD1 or TRBD2 (6 bases each). The CDR3 consists of 14 residues. Germline lookup yields CDR1 SEHNR and CDR2 FQNEAQ (reference sequence). Between the trimmed V and J ends, which lost 5 bases and 6 bases, there was a span of 17 bases. The DNA for the CDR3 is TGTGCCAGCAGCCCACCGACCAGGGGAGGCGAGCAGTACTTC. Amino acid sequence: CASSPPTRGGEQYF.

This clonotype was recorded many times. The chain uses TRBV4-2 and TRBJ1-2; TRBD1 matches at 9 bases. V was clipped by 0 bases and J by 5 bases; unmatched bases: 4. Germline-derived CDR1 and CDR2 are LGHNA and YNFKEQ. This CDR3 is 15 amino acids long. Here the CDR3 reads CASSQDGTGIYGYTF. As DNA, the CDR3 is TGTGCCAGCAGCCAAGATGGGACAGGGATATATGGCTACACCTTC.